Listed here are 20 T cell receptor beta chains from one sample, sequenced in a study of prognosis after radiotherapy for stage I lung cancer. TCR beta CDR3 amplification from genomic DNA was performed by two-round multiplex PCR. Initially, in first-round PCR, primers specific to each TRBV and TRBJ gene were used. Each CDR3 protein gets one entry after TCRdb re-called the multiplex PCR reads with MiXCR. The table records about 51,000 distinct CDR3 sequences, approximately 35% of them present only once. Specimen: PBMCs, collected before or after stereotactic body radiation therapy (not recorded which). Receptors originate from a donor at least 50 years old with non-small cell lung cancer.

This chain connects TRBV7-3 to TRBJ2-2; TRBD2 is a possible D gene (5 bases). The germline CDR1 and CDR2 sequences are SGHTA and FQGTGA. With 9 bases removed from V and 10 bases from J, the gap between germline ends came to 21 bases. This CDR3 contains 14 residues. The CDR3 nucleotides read TGTGCCAGTAGCCCCTCGGGATTGGGTGTGGAGCTGTTTTTT. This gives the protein CASSPSGLGVELFF.

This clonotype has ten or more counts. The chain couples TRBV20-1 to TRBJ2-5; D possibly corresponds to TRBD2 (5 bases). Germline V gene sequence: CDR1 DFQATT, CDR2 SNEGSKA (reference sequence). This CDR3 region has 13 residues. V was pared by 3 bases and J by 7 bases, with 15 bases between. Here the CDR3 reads CSASLASEGTQYF. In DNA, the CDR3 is TGCAGTGCTAGTCTGGCATCCGAGGGGACCCAGTACTTC.

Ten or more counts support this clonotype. CDR3 amino acids: CAISAPTVGLPGELFF. CDR3 DNA: TGTGCCATCAGCGCCCCAACGGTGGGGTTGCCCGGGGAGCTGTTTTTT. The rearrangement links TRBV10-3 to TRBJ2-2; D uncertain. In germline, CDR1 is ENHRY, CDR2 SYGVKD. V was trimmed by 6 bases and J by 6 bases, leaving 20 bases between them. The CDR3 has 16 amino acids.

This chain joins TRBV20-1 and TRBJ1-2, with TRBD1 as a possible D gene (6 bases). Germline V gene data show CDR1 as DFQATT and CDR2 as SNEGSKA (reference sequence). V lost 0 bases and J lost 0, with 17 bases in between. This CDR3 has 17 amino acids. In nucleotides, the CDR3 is TGCAGTGCTAGAGAGAGGGGGGGACGACCGCCTAACTATGGCTACACCTTC. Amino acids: CSARERGGRPPNYGYTF.

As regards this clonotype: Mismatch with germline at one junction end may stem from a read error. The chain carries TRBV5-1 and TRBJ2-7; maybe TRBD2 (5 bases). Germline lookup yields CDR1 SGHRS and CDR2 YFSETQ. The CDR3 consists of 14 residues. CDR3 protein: CASILYGNSYEQYF. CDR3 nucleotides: TGCGCCAGCATCTTGTACGGGAACTCCTACGAGCAGTACTTC.

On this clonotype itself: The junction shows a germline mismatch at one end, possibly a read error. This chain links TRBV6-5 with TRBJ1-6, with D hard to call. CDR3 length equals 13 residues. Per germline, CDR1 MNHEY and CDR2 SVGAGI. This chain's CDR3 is CSSSSVGGPPLHF. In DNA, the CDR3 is TGTTCCAGCAGTTCGGTCGGAGGACCACCCCTCCACTTT.

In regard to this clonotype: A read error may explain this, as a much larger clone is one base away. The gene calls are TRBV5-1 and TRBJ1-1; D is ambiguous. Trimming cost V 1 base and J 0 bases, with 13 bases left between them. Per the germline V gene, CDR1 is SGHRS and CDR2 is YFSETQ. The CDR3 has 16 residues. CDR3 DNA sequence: TGCGCCAGCAGCTTGTCCGGATCGTCAATGAACACTGAAGCTTTCTTT. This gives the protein CASSLSGSSMNTEAFF.

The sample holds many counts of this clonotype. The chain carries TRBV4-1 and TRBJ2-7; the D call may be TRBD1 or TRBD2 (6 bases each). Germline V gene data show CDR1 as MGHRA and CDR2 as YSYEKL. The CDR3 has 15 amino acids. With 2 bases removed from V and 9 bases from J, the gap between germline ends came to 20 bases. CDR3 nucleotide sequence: TGCGCCAGCAGCCAAAGGGGGGACGGAGCTTTCGGGCAGTACTTC. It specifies CASSQRGDGAFGQYF.

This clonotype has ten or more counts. The CDR3 region is CASSLTSGSITDTQYF. CDR3 DNA: TGTGCCAGCAGCTTAACTAGCGGGAGTATCACAGATACGCAGTATTTT. The rearrangement joins TRBV11-3 to TRBJ2-3; 11 nucleotides align to TRBD2. This CDR3 has 16 residues. Germline assignment: CDR1 SGHNT and CDR2 YENEEA. V shed 2 bases, J shed 2 bases, and the junction held 3 bases outside the gene matches.

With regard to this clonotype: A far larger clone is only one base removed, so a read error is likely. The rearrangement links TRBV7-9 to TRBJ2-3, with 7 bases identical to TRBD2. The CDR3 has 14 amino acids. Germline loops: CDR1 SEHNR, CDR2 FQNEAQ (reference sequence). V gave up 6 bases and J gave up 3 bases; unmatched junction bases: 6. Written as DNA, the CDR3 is TGTGCCAGCAGTTTGACTAGCTGGACAGATACGCAGTATTTT. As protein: CASSLTSWTDTQYF. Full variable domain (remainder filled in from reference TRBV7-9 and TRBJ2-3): DTGVSQNPRHKITKRGQNVTFRCDPISEHNRLYWYRQTLGQGPEFLTYFQNEAQLEKSRLLSDRFSAERPKGSFSTLEIQRTEQGDSAMYLCASSLTSWTDTQYFGPGTRLTVL.

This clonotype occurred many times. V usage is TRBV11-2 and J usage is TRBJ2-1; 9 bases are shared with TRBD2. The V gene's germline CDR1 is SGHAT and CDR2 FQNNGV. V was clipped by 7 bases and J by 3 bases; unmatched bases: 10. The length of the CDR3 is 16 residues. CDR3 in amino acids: CASILGRAGGYNEQFF. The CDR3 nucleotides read TGTGCCAGCATCCTGGGAAGAGCGGGAGGCTACAATGAGCAGTTCTTC.

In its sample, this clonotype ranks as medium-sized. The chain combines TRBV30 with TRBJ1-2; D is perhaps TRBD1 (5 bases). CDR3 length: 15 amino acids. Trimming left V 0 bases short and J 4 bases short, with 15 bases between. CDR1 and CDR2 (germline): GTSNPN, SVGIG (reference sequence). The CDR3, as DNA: TGTGCCTGGAGTGTACTAGCAGGGAAAGGCTATGGCTACACCTTC. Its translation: CAWSVLAGKGYGYTF.

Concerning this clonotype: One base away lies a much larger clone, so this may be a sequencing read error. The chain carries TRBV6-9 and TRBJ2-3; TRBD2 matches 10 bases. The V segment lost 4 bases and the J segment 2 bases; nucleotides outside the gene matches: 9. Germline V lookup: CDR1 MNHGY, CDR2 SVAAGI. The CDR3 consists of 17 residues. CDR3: CASSLGTSGTNTDTQYF. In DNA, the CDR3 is TGTGCCAGCAGTTTAGGTACTAGCGGGACCAACACAGATACGCAGTATTTT.

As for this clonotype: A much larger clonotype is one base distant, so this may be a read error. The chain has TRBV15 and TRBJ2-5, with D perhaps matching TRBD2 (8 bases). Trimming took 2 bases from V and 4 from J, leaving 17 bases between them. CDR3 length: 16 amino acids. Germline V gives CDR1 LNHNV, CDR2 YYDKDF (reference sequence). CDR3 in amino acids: CATSRYGRGRGETQYF. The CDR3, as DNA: TGTGCCACCAGCAGATACGGGAGGGGGCGCGGAGAGACCCAGTACTTC.

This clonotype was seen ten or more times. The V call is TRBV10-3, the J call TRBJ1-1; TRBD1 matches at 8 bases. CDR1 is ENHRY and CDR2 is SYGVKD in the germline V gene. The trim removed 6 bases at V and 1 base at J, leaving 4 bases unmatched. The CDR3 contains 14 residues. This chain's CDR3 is CAISQTGENTEAFF. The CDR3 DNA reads TGTGCCATCAGCCAGACAGGGGAGAACACTGAAGCTTTCTTT.

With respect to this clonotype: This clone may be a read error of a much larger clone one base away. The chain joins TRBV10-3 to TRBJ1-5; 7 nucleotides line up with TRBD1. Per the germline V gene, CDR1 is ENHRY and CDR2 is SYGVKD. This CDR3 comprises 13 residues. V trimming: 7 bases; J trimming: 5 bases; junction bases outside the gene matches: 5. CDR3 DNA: TGTGCCATCACTGGAACAGGGGATCAGCCCCAGCATTTT. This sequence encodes CAITGTGDQPQHF.

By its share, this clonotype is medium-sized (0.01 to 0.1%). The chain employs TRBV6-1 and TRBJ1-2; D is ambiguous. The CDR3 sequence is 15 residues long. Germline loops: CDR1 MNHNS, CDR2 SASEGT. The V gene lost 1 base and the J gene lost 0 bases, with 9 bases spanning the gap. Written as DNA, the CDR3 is TGTGCCAGCAGTGAAGGACGGCTGTCTAACTATGGCTACACCTTC. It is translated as CASSEGRLSNYGYTF.

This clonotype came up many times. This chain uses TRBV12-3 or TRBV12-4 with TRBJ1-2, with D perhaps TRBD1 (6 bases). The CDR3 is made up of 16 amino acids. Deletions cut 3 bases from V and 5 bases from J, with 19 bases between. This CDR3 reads CASSFYLGGGTYGYTF. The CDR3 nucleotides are TGTGCCAGCAGTTTTTACTTAGGGGGGGGAACTTATGGCTACACCTTC.

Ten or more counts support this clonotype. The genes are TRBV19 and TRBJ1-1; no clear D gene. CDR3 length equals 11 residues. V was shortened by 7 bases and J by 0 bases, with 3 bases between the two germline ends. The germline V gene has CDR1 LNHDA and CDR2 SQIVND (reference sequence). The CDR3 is CASKMNTEAFF. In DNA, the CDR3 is TGTGCCAGTAAAATGAACACTGAAGCTTTCTTT. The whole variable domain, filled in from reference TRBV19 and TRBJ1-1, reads DGGITQSPKYLFRKEGQNVTLSCEQNLNHDAMYWYRQDPGQGLRLIYYSQIVNDFQKGDIAEGYSVSREKKESFPLTVTSAQKNPTAFYLCASKMNTEAFFGQGTRLTVV.

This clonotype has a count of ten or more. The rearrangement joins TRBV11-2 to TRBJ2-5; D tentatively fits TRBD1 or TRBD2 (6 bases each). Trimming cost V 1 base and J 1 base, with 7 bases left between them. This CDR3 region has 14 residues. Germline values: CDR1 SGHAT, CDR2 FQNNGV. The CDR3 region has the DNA TGTGCCAGCAGCTTAGGGGGGGCCCAAGAGACCCAGTACTTC. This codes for CASSLGGAQETQYF.